This entry is about one T cell receptor beta chain. Its matching antigen is unknown. CDR1 GTSNPN and CDR2 SVGIG come from the germline V gene (reference sequence). Trimming at V came to 1 base and at J to 4 bases, leaving 5 bases not matched to a gene. The CDR3 has 15 residues. This sample stems from a study of cytomegalovirus exposure and HLA in healthy donors. Whole-study results and caveats: Using the classifier, cytomegalovirus status was reportedly diagnosed with high specificity and sensitivity.

Using immunoSEQ multiplex PCR, the repertoire was profiled, and TCRdb retains in-frame clones only, with some absent. The sample yields 300,000 to 450,000 clones, 86% seen once. The sequence was obtained from a woman younger than 35 in good health and CMV-seronegative. Sequenced sample: PBMCs. The genes are TRBV30 and TRBJ1-5, with 9 bases that match TRBD1. CDR3 residues: CAWSGGQGINQPQHF. CDR3 DNA: TGTGCCTGGAGTGGCGGACAGGGGATAAATCAGCCCCAGCATTTT. Looking up the rest from reference TRBV30 and TRBJ1-5 gives the full variable domain: SQTIHQWPATLVQPVGSPLSLECTVEGTSNPNLYWYRQAAGRGLQLLFYSVGIGQISSEVPQNLSASRPQDRQFILSSKKLLLSDSGFYLCAWSGGQGINQPQHFGDGTRLSIL.